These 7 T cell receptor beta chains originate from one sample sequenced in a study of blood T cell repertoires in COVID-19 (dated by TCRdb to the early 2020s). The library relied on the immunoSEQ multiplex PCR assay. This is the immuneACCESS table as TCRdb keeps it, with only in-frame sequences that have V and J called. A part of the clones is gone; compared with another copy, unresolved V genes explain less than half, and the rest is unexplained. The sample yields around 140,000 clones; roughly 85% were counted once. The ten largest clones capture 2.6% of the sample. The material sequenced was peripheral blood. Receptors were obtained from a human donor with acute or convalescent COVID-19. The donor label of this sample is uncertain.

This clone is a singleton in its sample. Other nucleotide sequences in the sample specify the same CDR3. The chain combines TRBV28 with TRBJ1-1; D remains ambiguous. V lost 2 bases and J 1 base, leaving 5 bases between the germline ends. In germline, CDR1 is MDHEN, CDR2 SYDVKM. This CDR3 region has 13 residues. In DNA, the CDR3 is TGTGCCAGCAGTTTAGCAGGGAACACTGAAGCTTTCTTT. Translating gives CASSLAGNTEAFF.

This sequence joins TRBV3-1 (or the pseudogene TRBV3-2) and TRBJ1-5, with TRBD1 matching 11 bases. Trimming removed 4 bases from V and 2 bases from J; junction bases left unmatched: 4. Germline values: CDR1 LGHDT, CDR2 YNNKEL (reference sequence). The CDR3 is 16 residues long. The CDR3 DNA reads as TGTGCCAGCAGCCCGGGACAGGGGGGGGGCAATCAGCCCCAGCATTTT. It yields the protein CASSPGQGGGNQPQHF.

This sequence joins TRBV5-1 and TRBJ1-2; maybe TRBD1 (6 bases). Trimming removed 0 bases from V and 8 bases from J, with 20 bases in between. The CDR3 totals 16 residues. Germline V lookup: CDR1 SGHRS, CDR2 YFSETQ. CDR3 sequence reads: CASSLALSGGDRGYTF. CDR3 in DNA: TGCGCCAGCAGCTTGGCTTTGAGTGGGGGCGATCGGGGCTACACCTTC.

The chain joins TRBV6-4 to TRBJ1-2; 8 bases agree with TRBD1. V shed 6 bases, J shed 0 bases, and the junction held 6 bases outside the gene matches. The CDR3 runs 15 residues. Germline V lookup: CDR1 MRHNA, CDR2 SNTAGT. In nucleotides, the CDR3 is TGTGCCAGCAGGCGGACAGGGAATACTAACTATGGCTACACCTTC. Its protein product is CASRRTGNTNYGYTF.

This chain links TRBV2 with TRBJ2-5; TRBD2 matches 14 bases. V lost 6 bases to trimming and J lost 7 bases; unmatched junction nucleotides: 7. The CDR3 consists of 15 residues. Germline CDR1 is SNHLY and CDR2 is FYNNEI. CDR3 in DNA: TGTGCCAGCAGCCAGACTAGCGGGGGGGTCGGGACCCAGTACTTC. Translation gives CASSQTSGGVGTQYF.

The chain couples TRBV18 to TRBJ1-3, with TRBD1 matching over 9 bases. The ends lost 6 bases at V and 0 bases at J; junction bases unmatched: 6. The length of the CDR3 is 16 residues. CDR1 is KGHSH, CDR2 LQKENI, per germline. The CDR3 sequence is CASSMGQGGSGNTIYF. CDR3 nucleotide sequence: TGTGCCAGCTCTATGGGACAGGGAGGCTCTGGAAACACCATATATTTT.

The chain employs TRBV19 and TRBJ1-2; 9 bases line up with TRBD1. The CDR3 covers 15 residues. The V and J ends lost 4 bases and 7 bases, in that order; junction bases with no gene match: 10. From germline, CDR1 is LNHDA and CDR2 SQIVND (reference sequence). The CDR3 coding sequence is TGTGCCAGTAGTACCACAGGGGGCGCGGTTAGTGGCTACACCTTC. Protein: CASSTTGGAVSGYTF.